A single sample gave rise to the 11 T cell receptor beta chains below, sequenced in a study of T cells in localized non-small cell lung cancer. Clones were read by immunoSEQ multiplex PCR, and TCRdb kept only the in-frame ones, dropping some. The sample includes 86,000 or so clones, 84% seen only once; the top ten take approximately 2.5%. Sequenced material: peripheral blood, taken before any cancer treatment. The receptors originated from a man aged 40 to 75 with stage I lung adenocarcinoma.

The chain is built from TRBV18 and TRBJ2-2, with 9 bases that match TRBD2. The CDR3 length is 16 residues. In germline, CDR1 is KGHSH, CDR2 LQKENI. J was trimmed by 6 bases and V by 4 bases; bases with no gene match: 9. CDR3 in amino acids: CASSLRSGSDAGELFF. The CDR3 region has the DNA TGTGCCAGCTCACTCCGTAGCGGGAGTGACGCCGGGGAGCTGTTTTTT.

V gene TRBV7-2 combines with J gene TRBJ1-4; D is ambiguous. Per germline, CDR1 SGHTA and CDR2 FQGNSA. There are 14 residues in the CDR3. Trimming cost V 1 base and J 8 bases, with 11 bases left between them. CDR3: CASSLGVAPEKLFF. CDR3 DNA: TGTGCCAGCAGCTTAGGAGTGGCCCCGGAAAAACTGTTTTTT. Using reference TRBV7-2 and TRBJ1-4 for the parts outside the CDR3, the full variable domain is GAGVSQSPSNKVTEKGKDVELRCDPISGHTALYWYRQSLGQGLEFLIYFQGNSAPDKSGLPSDRFSAERTGGSVSTLTIQRTQQEDSAVYLCASSLGVAPEKLFFGSGTQLSVL.

The CDR3 reads CASSIEMSTNEKLFF. Written as DNA, the CDR3 is TGTGCCAGTAGCATCGAGATGTCGACTAATGAAAAACTGTTTTTT. V usage is TRBV19 and J usage is TRBJ1-4, with D uncertain. Germline V gene lookup returns CDR1 LNHDA and CDR2 SQIVND (reference sequence). The V end was cut by 6 bases, the J end by 2 bases, with 13 bases between. The CDR3 totals 15 residues.

The CDR3 bases are TGTGCCAGCAGCTTCAGGGGGCAAGAGACCCAGTACTTC. This sequence encodes CASSFRGQETQYF. This chain links TRBV5-4 with TRBJ2-5; 7 positions agree with TRBD1. The CDR3 is made up of 13 amino acids. CDR1 SGHNT and CDR2 YYREEE come from the germline V gene (reference sequence). After removal of 2 bases from V and 2 bases from J, the junction contained 0 bases not matched to a gene.

V is TRBV7-9 and J is TRBJ1-1, with TRBD1 as a possible D gene (6 bases). The CDR3 runs to 14 residues. The germline V and J ends were trimmed by 1 base and 1 base, with 7 bases remaining between them. Germline CDR1 SEHNR, CDR2 FQNEAQ (reference sequence). The CDR3 reads CASSLETGNTEAFF. CDR3 DNA: TGTGCCAGCAGCTTAGAGACAGGGAACACTGAAGCTTTCTTT.

The genes are TRBV28 and TRBJ2-7, with 9 bases lining up with TRBD2. The CDR3 has 14 residues. From germline, CDR1 is MDHEN and CDR2 SYDVKM. J was trimmed by 5 bases and V by 6 bases; bases with no gene match: 8. The CDR3 DNA is TGTGCCAGCAGGACGGCGGGAGGGCCCCACGAGCAGTACTTC. Translating it yields CASRTAGGPHEQYF.

This clone was detected a few times. V usage is TRBV5-1 and J usage is TRBJ2-1; D call uncertain. From germline, CDR1 is SGHRS and CDR2 YFSETQ. With 1 base removed from V and 2 bases from J, the gap between germline ends came to 10 bases. The CDR3 covers 15 residues. The CDR3: CASSLTDLTYNEQFF. CDR3 in DNA: TGCGCCAGCAGCTTGACCGACCTCACCTACAATGAGCAGTTCTTC.

The chain links TRBV7-2 to TRBJ2-3; tentatively, D is TRBD2 (5 bases). The CDR3 contains 14 residues. V was cut by 5 bases and J by 10 bases, with 19 bases left in between. Germline V gene data show CDR1 as SGHTA and CDR2 as FQGNSA. The CDR3 sequence: CASSRDPGEVAQYF. CDR3 DNA sequence: TGTGCCAGCAGCCGAGACCCCGGGGAAGTAGCGCAGTATTTT. Based on the CDR3 plus reference TRBV7-2 and TRBJ2-3, the full variable domain is GAGVSQSPSNKVTEKGKDVELRCDPISGHTALYWYRQSLGQGLEFLIYFQGNSAPDKSGLPSDRFSAERTGGSVSTLTIQRTQQEDSAVYLCASSRDPGEVAQYFGPGTRLTVL.

The chain joins TRBV5-4 to TRBJ2-7; D could derive from TRBD1 or TRBD2 (6 bases each). CDR3 length: 16 residues. Trimming left V 1 base short and J 4 bases short, with 18 bases between. CDR1 is SGHNT, CDR2 YYREEE, per germline (reference sequence). CDR3 in amino acids: CASSLRGALRGYEQYF. Written as DNA, the CDR3 is TGTGCCAGCAGCTTGAGGGGGGCCCTCCGAGGATACGAGCAGTACTTC. Drawing the rest from reference TRBV5-4 and TRBJ2-7, the complete variable domain is ETGVTQSPTHLIKTRGQQVTLRCSSQSGHNTVSWYQQALGQGPQFIFQYYREEENGRGNFPPRFSGLQFPNYSSELNVNALELDDSALYLCASSLRGALRGYEQYFGPGTRLTVT.

This clone was seen only once. The genes are TRBV9 and TRBJ1-6, with D possibly TRBD1 on 5 matching bases. This CDR3 has 15 amino acids. Germline V gene data show CDR1 as SGDLS and CDR2 as YYNGEE. V lost 3 bases and J 4 bases, leaving 11 bases between the germline ends. The CDR3 DNA follows: TGTGCCAGCAGCGCCTACCAGGGTTATAATTCACCCCTCCACTTT. Translation gives CASSAYQGYNSPLHF.

This clone has just a few counts. This chain joins TRBV6-1 and TRBJ2-7; TRBD1 agrees at 8 bases. This CDR3 region has 16 residues. Germline CDR1 and CDR2: MNHNS and SASEGT. V trimming: 0 bases; J trimming: 3 bases; junction bases outside the gene matches: 7. The CDR3 coding sequence is TGTGCCAGCAGTGAAGCGGCGACAGGGGCTATCTACGAGCAGTACTTC. Residues: CASSEAATGAIYEQYF.